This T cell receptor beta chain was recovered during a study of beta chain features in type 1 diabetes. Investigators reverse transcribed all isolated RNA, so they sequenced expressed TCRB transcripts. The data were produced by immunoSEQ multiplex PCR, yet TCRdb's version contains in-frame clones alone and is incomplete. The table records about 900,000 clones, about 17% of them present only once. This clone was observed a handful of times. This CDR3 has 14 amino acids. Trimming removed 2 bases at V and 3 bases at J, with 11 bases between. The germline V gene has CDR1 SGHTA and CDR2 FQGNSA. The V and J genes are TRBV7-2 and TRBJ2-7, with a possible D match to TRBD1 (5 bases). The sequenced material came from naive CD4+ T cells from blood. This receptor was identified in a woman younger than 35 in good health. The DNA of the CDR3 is TGTGCCAGCAGCTTAACGAGACAGAGCTACGAGCAGTACTTC. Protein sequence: CASSLTRQSYEQYF.